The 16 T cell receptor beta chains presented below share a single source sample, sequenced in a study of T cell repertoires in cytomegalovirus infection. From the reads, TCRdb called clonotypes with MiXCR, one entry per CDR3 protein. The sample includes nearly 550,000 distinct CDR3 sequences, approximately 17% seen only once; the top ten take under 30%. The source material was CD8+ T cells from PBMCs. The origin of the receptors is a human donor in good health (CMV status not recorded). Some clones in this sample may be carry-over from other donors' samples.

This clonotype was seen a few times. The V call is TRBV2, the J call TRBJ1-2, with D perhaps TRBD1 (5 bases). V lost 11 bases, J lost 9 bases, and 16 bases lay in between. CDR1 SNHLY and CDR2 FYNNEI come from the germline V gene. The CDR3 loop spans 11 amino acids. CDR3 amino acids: CASLEEGRYTF. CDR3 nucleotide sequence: TGTGCCTCTCTGGAGGAGGGGCGCTACACCTTC. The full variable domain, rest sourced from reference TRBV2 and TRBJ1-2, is EPEVTQTPSHQVTQMGQEVILRCVPISNHLYFYWYRQILGQKVEFLVSFYNNEISEKSEIFDDQFSVERPDGSNFTLKIRSTKLEDSAMYFCASLEEGRYTFGSGTRLTVV.

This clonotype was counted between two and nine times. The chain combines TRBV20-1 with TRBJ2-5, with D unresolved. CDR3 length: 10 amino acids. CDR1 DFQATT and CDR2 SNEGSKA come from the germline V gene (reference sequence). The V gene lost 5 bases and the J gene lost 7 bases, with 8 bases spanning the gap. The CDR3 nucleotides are TGCAGTGCTCCTTTGCGGACCCAGTACTTC. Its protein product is CSAPLRTQYF.

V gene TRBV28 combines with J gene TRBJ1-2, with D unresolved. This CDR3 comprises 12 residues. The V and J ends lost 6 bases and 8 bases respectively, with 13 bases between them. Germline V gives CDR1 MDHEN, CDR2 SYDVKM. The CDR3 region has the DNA TGTGCCAGCAGCTACACGAGGGAAGGCTACACCTTC. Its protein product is CASSYTREGYTF.

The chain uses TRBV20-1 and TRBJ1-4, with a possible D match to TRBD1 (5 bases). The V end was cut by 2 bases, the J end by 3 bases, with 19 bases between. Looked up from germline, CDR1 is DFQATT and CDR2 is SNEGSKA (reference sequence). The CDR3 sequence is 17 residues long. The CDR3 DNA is TGCAGTGCTAGACCTCAATCAAGTAGGGGATCTAATGAAAAACTGTTTTTT. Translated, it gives CSARPQSSRGSNEKLFF.

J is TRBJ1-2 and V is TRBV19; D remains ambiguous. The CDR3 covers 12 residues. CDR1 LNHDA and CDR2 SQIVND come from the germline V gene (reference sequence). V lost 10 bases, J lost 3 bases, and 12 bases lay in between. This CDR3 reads CATEEGYYGYTF. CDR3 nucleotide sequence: TGTGCCACCGAGGAGGGCTACTATGGCTACACCTTC.

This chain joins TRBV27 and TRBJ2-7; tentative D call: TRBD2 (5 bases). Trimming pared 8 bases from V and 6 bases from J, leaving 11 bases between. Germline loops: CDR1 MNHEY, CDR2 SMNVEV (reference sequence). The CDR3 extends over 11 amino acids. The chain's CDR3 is CASGTRAEQYF. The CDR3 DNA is TGTGCCAGCGGAACTAGGGCCGAGCAGTACTTC.

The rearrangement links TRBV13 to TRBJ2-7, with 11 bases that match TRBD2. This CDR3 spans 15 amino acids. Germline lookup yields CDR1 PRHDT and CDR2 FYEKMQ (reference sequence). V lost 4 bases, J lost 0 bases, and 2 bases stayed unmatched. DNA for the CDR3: TGTGCCAGCAGCTCTAGCGGGAGGACCTCCTACGAGCAGTACTTC. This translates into CASSSSGRTSYEQYF.

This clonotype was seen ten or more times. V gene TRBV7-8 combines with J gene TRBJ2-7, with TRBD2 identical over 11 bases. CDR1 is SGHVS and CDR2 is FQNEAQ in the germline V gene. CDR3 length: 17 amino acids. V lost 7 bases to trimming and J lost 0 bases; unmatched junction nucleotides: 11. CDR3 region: CASTPKQLAGASYEQYF. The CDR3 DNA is TGTGCCAGCACCCCAAAGCAACTAGCGGGAGCCTCCTACGAGCAGTACTTC.

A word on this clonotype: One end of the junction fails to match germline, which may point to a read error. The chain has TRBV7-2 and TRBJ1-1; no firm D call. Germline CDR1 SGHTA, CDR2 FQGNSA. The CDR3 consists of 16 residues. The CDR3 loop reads CASRLAREALKTESFF. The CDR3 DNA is TGTGCAAGCAGATTAGCGCGAGAGGCTTTGAAAACTGAATCTTTCTTT.

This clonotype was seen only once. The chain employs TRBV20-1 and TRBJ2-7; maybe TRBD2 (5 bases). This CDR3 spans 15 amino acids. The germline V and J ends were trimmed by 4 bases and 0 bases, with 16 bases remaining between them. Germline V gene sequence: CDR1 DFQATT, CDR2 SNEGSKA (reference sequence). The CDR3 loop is CSAKSAGLSSYEQYF. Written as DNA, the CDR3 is TGCAGTGCTAAGAGTGCGGGCCTGAGCTCCTACGAGCAGTACTTC.

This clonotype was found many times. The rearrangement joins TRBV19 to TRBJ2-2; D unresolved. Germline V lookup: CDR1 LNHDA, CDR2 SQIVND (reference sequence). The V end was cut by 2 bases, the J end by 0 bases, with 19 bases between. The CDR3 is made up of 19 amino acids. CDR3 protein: CASSIRRHWKITNTGELFF. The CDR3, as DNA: TGTGCCAGTAGTATAAGGAGACACTGGAAAATTACGAACACCGGGGAGCTGTTTTTT.

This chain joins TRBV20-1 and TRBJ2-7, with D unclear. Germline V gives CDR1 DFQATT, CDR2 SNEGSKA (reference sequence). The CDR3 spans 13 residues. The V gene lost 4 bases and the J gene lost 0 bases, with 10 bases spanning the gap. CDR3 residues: CSATPLDSYEQYF. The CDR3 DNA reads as TGCAGTGCTACCCCCCTCGACTCCTACGAGCAGTACTTC.

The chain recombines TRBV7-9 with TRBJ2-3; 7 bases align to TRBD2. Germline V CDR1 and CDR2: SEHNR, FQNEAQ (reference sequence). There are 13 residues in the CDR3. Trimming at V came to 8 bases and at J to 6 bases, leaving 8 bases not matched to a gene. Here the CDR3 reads CASGGGILDTQYF. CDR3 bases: TGTGCCAGCGGGGGGGGGATTCTCGATACGCAGTATTTT.

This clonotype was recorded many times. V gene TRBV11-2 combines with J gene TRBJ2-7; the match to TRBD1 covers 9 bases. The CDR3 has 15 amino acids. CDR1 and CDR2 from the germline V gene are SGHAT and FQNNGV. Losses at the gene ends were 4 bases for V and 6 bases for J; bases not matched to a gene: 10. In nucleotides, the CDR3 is TGTGCCAGCAGCTCTCCGGGACAGGGTCGGGGCGAGCAGTACTTC. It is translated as CASSSPGQGRGEQYF.

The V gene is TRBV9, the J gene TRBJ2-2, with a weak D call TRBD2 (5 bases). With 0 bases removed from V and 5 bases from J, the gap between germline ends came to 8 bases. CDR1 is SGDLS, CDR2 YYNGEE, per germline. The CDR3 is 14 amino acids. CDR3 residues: CASSVGGSTGELFF. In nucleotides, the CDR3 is TGTGCCAGCAGCGTAGGAGGGTCTACCGGGGAGCTGTTTTTT.

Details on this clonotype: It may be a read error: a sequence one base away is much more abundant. The CDR3 is CDSSIDGTASYEQYF. The CDR3 DNA reads TGTGACAGTAGTATTGACGGGACAGCCTCCTACGAGCAGTACTTC. The V gene is TRBV19, the J gene TRBJ2-7; TRBD1 matches at 7 bases. CDR3 length: 15 residues. Germline lookup yields CDR1 LNHDA and CDR2 SQIVND (reference sequence).